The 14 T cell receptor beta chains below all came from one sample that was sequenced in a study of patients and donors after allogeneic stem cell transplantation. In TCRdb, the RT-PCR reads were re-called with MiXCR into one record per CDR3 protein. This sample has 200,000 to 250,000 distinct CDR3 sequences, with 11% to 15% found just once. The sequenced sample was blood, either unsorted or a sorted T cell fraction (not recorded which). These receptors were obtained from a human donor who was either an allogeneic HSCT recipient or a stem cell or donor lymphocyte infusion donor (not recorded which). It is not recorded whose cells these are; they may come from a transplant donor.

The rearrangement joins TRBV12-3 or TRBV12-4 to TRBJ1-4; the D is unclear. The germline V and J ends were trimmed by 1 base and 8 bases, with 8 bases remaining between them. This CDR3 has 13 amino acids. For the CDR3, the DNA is TGTGCCAGCAGTTTAGGGGCGGGAGAAAAACTGTTTTTT. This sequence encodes CASSLGAGEKLFF.

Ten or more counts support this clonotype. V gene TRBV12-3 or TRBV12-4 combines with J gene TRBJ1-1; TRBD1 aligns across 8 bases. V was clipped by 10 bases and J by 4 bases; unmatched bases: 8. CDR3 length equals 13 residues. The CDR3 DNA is TGTGCCACCAACAGGGGGGTTGGCACTGAAGCTTTCTTT. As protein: CATNRGVGTEAFF.

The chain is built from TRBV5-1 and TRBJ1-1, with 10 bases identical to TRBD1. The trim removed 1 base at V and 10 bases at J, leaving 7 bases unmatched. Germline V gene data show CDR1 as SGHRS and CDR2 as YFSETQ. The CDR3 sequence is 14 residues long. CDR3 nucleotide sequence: TGCGCCAGCAGCTTGCGACAGGGGGCAAATGTAGCTTTCTTT. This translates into CASSLRQGANVAFF.

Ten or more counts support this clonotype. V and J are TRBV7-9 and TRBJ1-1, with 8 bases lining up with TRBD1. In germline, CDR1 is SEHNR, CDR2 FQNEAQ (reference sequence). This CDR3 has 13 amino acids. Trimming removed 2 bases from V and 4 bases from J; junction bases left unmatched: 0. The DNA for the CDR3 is TGTGCCAGCAGCTTACAGGGGGCCACTGAAGCTTTCTTT. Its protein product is CASSLQGATEAFF.

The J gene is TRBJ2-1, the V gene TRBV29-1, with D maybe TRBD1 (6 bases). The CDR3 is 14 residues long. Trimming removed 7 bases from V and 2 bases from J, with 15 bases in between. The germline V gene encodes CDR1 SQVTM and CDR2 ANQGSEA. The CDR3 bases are TGCAGCGCAAAGCCACGACAGGCCTACAATGAGCAGTTCTTC. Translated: CSAKPRQAYNEQFF.

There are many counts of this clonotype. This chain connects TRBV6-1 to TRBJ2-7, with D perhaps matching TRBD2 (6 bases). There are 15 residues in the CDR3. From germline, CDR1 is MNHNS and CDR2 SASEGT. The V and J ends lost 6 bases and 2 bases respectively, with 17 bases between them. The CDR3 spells CASSPGGDRTYEQYF. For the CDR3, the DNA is TGTGCCAGCAGCCCCGGGGGAGACCGCACCTACGAGCAGTACTTC.

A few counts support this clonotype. CDR3 sequence reads: CASSRRQGFRGEQYF. The CDR3 DNA sequence: TGTGCCAGCAGCCGCCGACAGGGGTTCAGGGGCGAGCAGTACTTC. V gene TRBV12-3 or TRBV12-4 combines with J gene TRBJ2-7; TRBD1 matches at 8 bases. The J segment lost 6 bases and the V segment lost 6 bases, leaving 13 bases of the junction unmatched. This CDR3 is 15 amino acids long.

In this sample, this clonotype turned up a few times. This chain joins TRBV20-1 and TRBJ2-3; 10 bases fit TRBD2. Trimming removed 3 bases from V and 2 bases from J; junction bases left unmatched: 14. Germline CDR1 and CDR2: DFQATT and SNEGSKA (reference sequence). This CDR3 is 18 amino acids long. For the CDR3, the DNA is TGCAGTGCTAGTTCTAGTCTAGCGGGGGACTATACCACAGATACGCAGTATTTT. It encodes CSASSSLAGDYTTDTQYF.

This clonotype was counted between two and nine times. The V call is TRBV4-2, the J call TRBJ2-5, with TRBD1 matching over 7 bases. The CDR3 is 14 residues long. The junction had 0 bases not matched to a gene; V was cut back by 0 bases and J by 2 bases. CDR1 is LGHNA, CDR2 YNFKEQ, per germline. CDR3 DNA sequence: TGTGCCAGCAGCCAAGACAGGGGGCAAGAGACCCAGTACTTC. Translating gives CASSQDRGQETQYF.

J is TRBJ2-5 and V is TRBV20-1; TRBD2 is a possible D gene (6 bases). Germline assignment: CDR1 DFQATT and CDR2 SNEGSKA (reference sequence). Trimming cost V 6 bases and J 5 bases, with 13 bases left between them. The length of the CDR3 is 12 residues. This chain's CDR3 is CSAKGGPETQYF. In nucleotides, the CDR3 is TGCAGTGCCAAAGGAGGGCCTGAGACCCAGTACTTC.

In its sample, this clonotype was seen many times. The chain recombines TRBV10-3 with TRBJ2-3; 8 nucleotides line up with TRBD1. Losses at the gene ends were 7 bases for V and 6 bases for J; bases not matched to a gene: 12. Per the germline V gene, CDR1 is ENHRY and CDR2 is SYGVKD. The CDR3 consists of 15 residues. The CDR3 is CAIKPQGQVKDTQYF. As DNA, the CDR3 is TGTGCCATCAAGCCTCAGGGACAGGTGAAGGATACGCAGTATTTT.

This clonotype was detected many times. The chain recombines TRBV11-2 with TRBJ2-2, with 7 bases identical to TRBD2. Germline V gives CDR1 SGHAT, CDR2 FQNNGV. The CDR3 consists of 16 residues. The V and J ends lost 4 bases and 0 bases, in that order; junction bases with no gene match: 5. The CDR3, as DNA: TGTGCCAGCAGCTCCCCTAGCGGAGCGAACACCGGGGAGCTGTTTTTT. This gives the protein CASSSPSGANTGELFF.

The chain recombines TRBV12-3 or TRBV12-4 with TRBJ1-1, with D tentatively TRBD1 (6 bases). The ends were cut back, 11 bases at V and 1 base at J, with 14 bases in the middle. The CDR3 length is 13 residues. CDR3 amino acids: CAGSWTENTEAFF. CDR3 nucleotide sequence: TGTGCCGGTTCCTGGACAGAGAACACTGAAGCTTTCTTT.

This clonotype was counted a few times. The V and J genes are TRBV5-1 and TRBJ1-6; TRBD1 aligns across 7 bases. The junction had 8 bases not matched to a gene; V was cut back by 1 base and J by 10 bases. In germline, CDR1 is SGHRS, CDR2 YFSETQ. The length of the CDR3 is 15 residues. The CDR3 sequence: CASSLTWTGESPLHF. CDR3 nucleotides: TGCGCCAGCAGCTTGACGTGGACAGGTGAATCACCCCTCCACTTT.